This T cell receptor (beta chain) stems from a study of blood T cell repertoires in COVID-19. Across the study: Samples came from the United States, Italy and Spain, spanning acute and convalescent COVID-19.

Germline V gives CDR1 SNHLY, CDR2 FYNNEI. V was shortened by 5 bases and J by 6 bases, with 10 bases between the two germline ends. The CDR3 has 12 amino acids. As processed by the authors: The assay estimated nucleated cells by amplifying reference gene primers. Measured with immunoSEQ multiplex PCR; TCRdb has only the in-frame clones, and not every one. D and trimming were read from the DNA, whereas the V and J calls and clone size are those reported in that table. This sample has approximately 110,000 clones, with just over 70% found just once. There are many counts of this clone. Other DNA sequences from this sample encode an identical CDR3 as well.

V gene TRBV2 combines with J gene TRBJ1-2, with D unclear. The TCR was taken from a human donor with acute or convalescent COVID-19. The donor label of this sample is uncertain. Sequenced input: peripheral blood. The CDR3 protein is CASSRDSDGYTF. CDR3 bases: TGTGCCAGCAGTCGGGATTCCGATGGCTACACCTTC.